This T cell receptor beta chain derives from a study of T-cell reconstitution after alpha-beta-depleted transplantation in children. The TCRbeta library was prepared with unique molecular identifiers. TCRdb itself ran the PCR reads through MiXCR, one entry per CDR3 protein. The sample lists about 460,000 distinct CDR3 sequences, about an eighth occurring once. CDR1 is SGHVS and CDR2 is FNYEAQ in the germline V gene. The CDR3 contains 18 residues. V lost 1 base and J lost 0, with 13 bases in between. To note about this clonotype: Its antigen is currently unknown.

The study, taken as a whole, reports: Alpha-beta T cells about two months after transplant reportedly derived from several hundred expanded graft clones. Diversity and T-cell counts at one year after transplant derived mostly from new T cells. Some patients showed high day-60 TCRbeta diversity, which derived from surviving recipient T cells and thymic progenitors.

Source: PBMCs, mostly from graft donor cells, taken 180 days after TCRalphabeta/CD19-depleted stem cell transplant. The source is a female patient aged 2 to 10 who had a stem cell transplant for aplastic anemia, so the T cells may come from the graft donor. The chain links TRBV7-6 to TRBJ2-6; D might be TRBD2 (6 bases). CDR3 protein: CASSLVGRGVSGANVLTF. CDR3 nucleotides: TGTGCCAGCAGCTTAGTGGGGCGCGGGGTCTCTGGGGCCAACGTCCTGACTTTC.